Listed below are T cell receptor beta chains from one sample, sequenced in a study of blood T cell repertoires in COVID-19. The repertoire was sequenced with immunoSEQ multiplex PCR; TCRdb's copy has only in-frame clones and lacks some. The profile covers over 90,000 clones, with approximately 91% appearing a single time and around 4% taken by the ten largest. The source material was peripheral blood. The receptors were sampled from a man in his late teens or twenties with acute or convalescent COVID-19. Each CDR3 is given with its conserved first and last residue. The D gene is left open where the match is weak. A row's size may be missing; if present it is once, few, many or a size class.

D,V,J,size,CDR3,DNA
TRBD2,TRBV2,TRBJ2-2,NA,CASSDPAGGDTGELFF,TGTGCCAGCAGTGATCCAGCGGGAGGGGACACCGGGGAGCTGTTTTTT
TRBD2,TRBV9,TRBJ2-5,NA,CASSVSGGEYQETQYF,TGTGCCAGCAGCGTAAGCGGGGGCGAGTACCAAGAGACCCAGTACTTC
TRBD2,TRBV11-2,TRBJ2-1,NA,CASSLNGVTGGKNEQFF,TGTGCCAGCAGCTTAAATGGGGTGACGGGAGGAAAAAATGAGCAGTTCTTC
TRBD2,TRBV2,TRBJ2-7,NA,CASSPGLPEYEQYF,TGTGCCAGCAGTCCGGGACTACCCGAGTACGAGCAGTACTTC
NA,TRBV24-1,TRBJ1-5,NA,CATSPGGVNQPQHF,TGTGCCACCAGTCCGGGGGGAGTGAATCAGCCCCAGCATTTT
TRBD1,TRBV24-1,TRBJ2-2,NA,CATSDSGTANTGELFF,TGTGCCACCAGTGATTCCGGGACAGCCAACACCGGGGAGCTGTTTTTT
TRBD1,TRBV27,TRBJ1-1,NA,CASSFGQGAGTEAFF,TGTGCCAGCAGTTTCGGACAGGGGGCTGGCACTGAAGCTTTCTTT
TRBD2,TRBV12-5,TRBJ2-5,NA,CASGLPFEGLVPETQYF,TGTGCTAGTGGTTTGCCCTTTGAGGGACTAGTCCCAGAGACCCAGTACTTC
TRBD2,TRBV19,TRBJ2-2,NA,CASSIDAGTSMAGELFF,TGTGCCAGTAGTATAGACGCCGGGACTAGCATGGCCGGGGAGCTGTTTTTT
NA,TRBV3-1/TRBV3-2,TRBJ2-7,few,CASSQDERSRNYEQYF,TGTGCCAGCAGCCAAGATGAGCGGAGCCGTAACTACGAGCAGTACTTC
TRBD1,TRBV7-9,TRBJ1-2,NA,CASIGTGTNYGYTF,TGTGCCAGCATCGGGACAGGGACTAACTATGGCTACACCTTC
NA,TRBV2,TRBJ2-7,NA,CASSRHGDIWYEQYF,TGTGCCAGCAGTCGGCACGGGGATATCTGGTACGAGCAGTACTTC
TRBD1,TRBV27,TRBJ1-1,NA,CASSFRTGQTEAFF,TGTGCCAGCAGTTTCCGGACAGGGCAAACTGAAGCTTTCTTT
NA,TRBV30,TRBJ1-1,NA,CAWSRVPKNTEAFF,TGTGCCTGGAGTCGAGTGCCAAAGAACACTGAAGCTTTCTTT
TRBD1,TRBV18,TRBJ2-7,once,CASSPQTGVGYEQYF,TGTGCCAGCTCACCTCAGACAGGGGTTGGATACGAGCAGTACTTC
TRBD1,TRBV3-1/TRBV3-2,TRBJ2-5,NA,CASSQGTGGGETQYF,TGTGCCAGCAGCCAAGGGACAGGGGGCGGGGAGACCCAGTACTTC
TRBD1,TRBV29-1,TRBJ2-7,once,CSVQGTGLSYEQYF,TGCAGCGTTCAGGGGACAGGACTCTCCTACGAGCAGTACTTC
TRBD1,TRBV5-4,TRBJ2-5,NA,CASSQDRGRETQYF,TGTGCCAGCAGCCAGGACAGGGGAAGAGAGACCCAGTACTTC
NA,TRBV19,TRBJ1-1,NA,CASSISADSNTEAFF,TGTGCCAGTAGTATTTCAGCCGACTCGAACACTGAAGCTTTCTTT
TRBD2,TRBV18,TRBJ2-3,few,CASSPKERGSDTQYF,TGTGCCAGCTCACCAAAGGAGCGGGGGTCAGATACGCAGTATTTT
NA,TRBV3-1/TRBV3-2,TRBJ1-5,NA,CASSQECPLNQPQHF,TGTGCCAGCAGCCAAGAATGTCCCCTAAATCAGCCCCAGCATTTT
NA,TRBV11-2,TRBJ1-5,NA,CASSLAGSNQPQHF,TGTGCCAGCAGCTTAGCAGGAAGCAATCAGCCCCAGCATTTT